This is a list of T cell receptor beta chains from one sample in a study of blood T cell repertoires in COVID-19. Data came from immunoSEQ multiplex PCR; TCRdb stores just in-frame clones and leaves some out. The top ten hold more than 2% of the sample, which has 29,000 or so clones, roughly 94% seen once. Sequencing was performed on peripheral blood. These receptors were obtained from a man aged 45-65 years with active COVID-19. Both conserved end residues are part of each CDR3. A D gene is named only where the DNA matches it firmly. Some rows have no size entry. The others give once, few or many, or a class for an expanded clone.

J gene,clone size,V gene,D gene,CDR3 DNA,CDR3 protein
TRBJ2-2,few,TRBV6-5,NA,TGTGCCAGCAGTTACCCCAGCACCGGGGAGCTGTTTTTT,CASSYPSTGELFF
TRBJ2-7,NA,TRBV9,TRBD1,TGTGCCAGCAGCGCACAGACAGGGTCGGGCGAGCAGTACTTC,CASSAQTGSGEQYF
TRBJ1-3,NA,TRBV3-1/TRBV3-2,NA,TGTGCCAGCAGCCAACCGATGACAGGTCTCGGAAACACCATATATTTT,CASSQPMTGLGNTIYF
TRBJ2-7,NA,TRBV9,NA,TGTGCCAGCAGCGTAGATCCGAACAGGGTCAGCTACGAGCAGTACTTC,CASSVDPNRVSYEQYF
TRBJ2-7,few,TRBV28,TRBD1,TGTGCCAGCAGTTTGTACGACAGGGGAGGCGAGCAGTACTTC,CASSLYDRGGEQYF
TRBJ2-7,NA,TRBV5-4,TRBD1,TGTGCCAGCAGCTTGACAGGGGAATTAGGGTCCTACGAGCAGTACTTC,CASSLTGELGSYEQYF
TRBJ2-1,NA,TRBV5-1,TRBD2,TGCGCCAGCAGCTTGGATGTCGGGGGGGCTTACAATGAGCAGTTCTTC,CASSLDVGGAYNEQFF
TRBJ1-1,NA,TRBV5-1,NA,TGCGCCAGCAGCTTGGAGACAGTGAACACTGAAGCTTTCTTT,CASSLETVNTEAFF
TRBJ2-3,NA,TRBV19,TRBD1,TGTGCCAGTACCCCCCCCGAGGCGACAGGGATCACAGATACGCAGTATTTT,CASTPPEATGITDTQYF
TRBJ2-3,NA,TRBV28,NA,TGTGCCAGCAGTTCCTACGGGACTTACACAGATACGCAGTATTTT,CASSSYGTYTDTQYF
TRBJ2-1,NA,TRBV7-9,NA,TGTGCCAGCAGCCCCGGCCAGGGTTACTCCTACAATGAGCAGTTCTTC,CASSPGQGYSYNEQFF
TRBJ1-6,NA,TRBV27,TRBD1,TGTGCCAGCAGCTACTCCAGGGACAGGGGGCAATCACCCCTCCACTTT,CASSYSRDRGQSPLHF
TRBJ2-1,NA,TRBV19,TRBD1,TGTGCCAGTAGTATAGCGCAGGGGGCTGTGGGAGAGCAGTTCTTC,CASSIAQGAVGEQFF
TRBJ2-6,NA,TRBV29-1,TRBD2,TGCAGCGCGGAAGCGGGAGAGACTGAGGCTGGGGCCAACGTCCTGACTTTC,CSAEAGETEAGANVLTF
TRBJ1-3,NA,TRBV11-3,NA,TGTGCCAGCAGCCCGATACTCTCTGGAAACACCATATATTTT,CASSPILSGNTIYF
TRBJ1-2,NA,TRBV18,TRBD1,TGTGCCAGCTCACCCCCCGCTCACGACAGGGCTGGCGGCTACACCTTC,CASSPPAHDRAGGYTF
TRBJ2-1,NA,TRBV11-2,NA,TGTGCCAGCAGCTTAGTCGCGGTCCCATCCTACAATGAGCAGTTCTTC,CASSLVAVPSYNEQFF
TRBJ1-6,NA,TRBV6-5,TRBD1,TGTGCCAGTTGGGCCCGGGACAGGTATAATTCACCCCTCCACTTT,CASWARDRYNSPLHF
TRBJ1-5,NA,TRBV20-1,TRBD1,TGCAGTGCTAGTGTTCGGGACAGGTATTATAGCAATCAGCCCCAGCATTTT,CSASVRDRYYSNQPQHF
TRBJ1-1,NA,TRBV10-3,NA,TGTGCCGCCAGAACAGTGAACACTGAAGCTTTCTTT,CAARTVNTEAFF
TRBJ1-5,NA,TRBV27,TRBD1,TGTGCCAGCAGTTTAGGACAGGGGAGTATGCCCCAGCATTTT,CASSLGQGSMPQHF
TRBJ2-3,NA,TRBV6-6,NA,TGTGCCAGCAGTTGGGGGGGCACAGATACGCAGTATTTT,CASSWGGTDTQYF
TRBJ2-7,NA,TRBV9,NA,TGTGCCAGCAGCGTGGGGAGCGAGGGCTACGAGCAGTACTTC,CASSVGSEGYEQYF
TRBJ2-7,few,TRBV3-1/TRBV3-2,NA,TGTGCCAGCAGCCAGCAGAGTGCAGGGTACGAGCAGTACTTC,CASSQQSAGYEQYF
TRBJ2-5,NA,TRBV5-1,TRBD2,TGCGCCAGCAGCTTGGCTGCGCTAGCGGGACTTCAAGAGACCCAGTACTTC,CASSLAALAGLQETQYF
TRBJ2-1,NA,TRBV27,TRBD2,TGTGCCAGCAGTTTGAGGCGGGAGTTCGACAATGAGCAGTTCTTC,CASSLRREFDNEQFF
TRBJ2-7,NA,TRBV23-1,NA,TGCGCCAGCAGTCGTCGGACAGACGCCCACGAGCAGTACTTC,CASSRRTDAHEQYF
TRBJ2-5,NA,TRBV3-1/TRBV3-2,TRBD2,TGTGCCAGCAGCCAAGCTTTTCGAGAGCTAGCGGGGGGGCTGGAGACCCAGTACTTC,CASSQAFRELAGGLETQYF
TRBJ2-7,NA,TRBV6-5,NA,TGTGCCAGCAGTTACGCGGCAGGGATGACGAACGAGCAGTACTTC,CASSYAAGMTNEQYF
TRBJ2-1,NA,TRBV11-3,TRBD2,TGTGCCAGCAGCTTAGAAGGCTCACTAGCGGGGAATTATGAGCAGTTCTTC,CASSLEGSLAGNYEQFF
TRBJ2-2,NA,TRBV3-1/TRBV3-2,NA,TGTGCCAGCAGCCAAGGGCGGGCCGGGGAGCTGTTTTTT,CASSQGRAGELFF
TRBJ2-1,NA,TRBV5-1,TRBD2,TGCGCCAGCAGCTTGCCGACTAGCGGTTACTCCTACAATGAGCAGTTCTTC,CASSLPTSGYSYNEQFF
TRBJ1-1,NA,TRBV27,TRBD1,TGTGCCAGCAGTCCCCCGGGACAGCCTGCCTGGGCTGAAGCTTTCTTT,CASSPPGQPAWAEAFF
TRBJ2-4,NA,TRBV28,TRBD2,TGTGCCAGCAGTTTGCGGGGGGCCAAAAACATTCAGTACTTC,CASSLRGAKNIQYF
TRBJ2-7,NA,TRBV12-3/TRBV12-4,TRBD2,TGTGCCAGCAGTACCGCGGGAGGGAAGGAGCAGTACTTC,CASSTAGGKEQYF
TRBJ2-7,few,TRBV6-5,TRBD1,TGTGCCAGCAGTTACAGGGACAGACGATACGAGCAGTACTTC,CASSYRDRRYEQYF
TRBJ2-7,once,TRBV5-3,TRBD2,TGTGCCAGAAGCCGCGTAAAGGCGTGGACTAGCGGGAGGGTAGGGCAGTACTTC,CARSRVKAWTSGRVGQYF
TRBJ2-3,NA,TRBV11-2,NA,TGTGCCAGCAGCTGGAGGGCAGATACGCAGTATTTT,CASSWRADTQYF
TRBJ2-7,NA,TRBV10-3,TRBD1,TGTGCCACAACCCCGGGACAGGGAATCTACGAGCAGTACTTC,CATTPGQGIYEQYF
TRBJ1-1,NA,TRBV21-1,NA,TGTGCCAGCATCATACAGGGGGCTTTAGCTGAAGCTTTCTTT,CASIIQGALAEAFF
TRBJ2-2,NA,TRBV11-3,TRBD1,TGTGCCAGCAGCTCAACAGGGGGCCCCGGGGAGCTGTTTTTT,CASSSTGGPGELFF
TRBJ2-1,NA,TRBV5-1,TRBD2,TGCGCCAGCAGCTTGGGCGCGGGAGGAGCCTACAATGAGCAGTTCTTC,CASSLGAGGAYNEQFF
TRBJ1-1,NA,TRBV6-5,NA,TGTGCCAGCAGACAGACAGAGCTGAACACTGAAGCTTTCTTT,CASRQTELNTEAFF
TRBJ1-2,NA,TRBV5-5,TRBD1,TGTGCCAGCAGCCCCGAGACAGGGGCCTATGGCTACACCTTC,CASSPETGAYGYTF
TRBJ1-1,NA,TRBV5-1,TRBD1,TGCGCCAGCAGCTTGGTAGGGACAGGGGGTAGTACTGAAGCTTTCTTT,CASSLVGTGGSTEAFF
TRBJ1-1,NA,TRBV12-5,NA,TGTGCTAGTGGTCCGCCGCGGGGCCTGAACACTGAAGCTTTCTTT,CASGPPRGLNTEAFF
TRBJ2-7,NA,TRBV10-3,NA,TGTGCCATCGCCGAGTTAGGGGGGGACGAGCAGTACTTC,CAIAELGGDEQYF
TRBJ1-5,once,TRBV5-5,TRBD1,TGTGCCAGCAGCTTGGAAGGGGGCGGTCAGCCCCAGCATTTT,CASSLEGGGQPQHF
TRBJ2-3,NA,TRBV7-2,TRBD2,TGTGCCAGCAGCGCACTAGCGGGAGTTGCAGATACGCAGTATTTT,CASSALAGVADTQYF
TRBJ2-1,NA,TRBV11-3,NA,TGTGCCAGCAGCCCAAGGGGTCTCAACAATGAGCAGTTCTTC,CASSPRGLNNEQFF